This T cell receptor (beta chain) originates from a study of blood T cell repertoires in COVID-19. About the study: Samples came from the United States, Italy and Spain, spanning acute and convalescent COVID-19.

The V segment lost 1 base and the J segment 12 bases; nucleotides outside the gene matches: 11. This CDR3 is 15 amino acids long. Germline CDR1 and CDR2: SGHNT and YYREEE (reference sequence). This clone was observed a handful of times. Produced via immunoSEQ multiplex PCR; TCRdb's table is partial and in-frame only. The sample yields over 200,000 clones, 80% to 85% seen once. The chain uses TRBV5-4 and TRBJ2-1, with 9 bases fitting TRBD2. The sequence derives from a woman aged 80 or over with active or convalescent COVID-19. The specimen was peripheral blood. CDR3 DNA: TGTGCCAGCAGCTTGTTGGCGGGAGGGTTAAGAGGGCAGTTCTTC. Translating gives CASSLLAGGLRGQFF.